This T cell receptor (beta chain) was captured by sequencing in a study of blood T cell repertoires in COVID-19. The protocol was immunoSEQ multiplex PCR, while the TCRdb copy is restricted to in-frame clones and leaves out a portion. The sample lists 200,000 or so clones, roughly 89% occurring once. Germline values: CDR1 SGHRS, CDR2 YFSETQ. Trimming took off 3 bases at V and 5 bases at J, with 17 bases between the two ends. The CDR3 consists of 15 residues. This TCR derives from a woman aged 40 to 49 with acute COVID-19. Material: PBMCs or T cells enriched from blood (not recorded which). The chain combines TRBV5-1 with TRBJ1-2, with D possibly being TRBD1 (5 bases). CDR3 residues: CASSSDGGIIYGYTF. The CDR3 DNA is TGCGCCAGCAGCTCTGATGGGGGGATAATTTATGGCTACACCTTC.